A selection of T cell receptor beta chains follows, all from one sample in a study of cytomegalovirus exposure and HLA in healthy donors. The data were produced by immunoSEQ multiplex PCR, yet TCRdb's version contains in-frame clones alone and is incomplete. The sample has some 170,000 clones; roughly nine tenths are singletons. The specimen sequenced was PBMCs. Receptors were obtained from a woman aged 25 to 45 in good health and CMV-seronegative. Each CDR3 is given without its conserved first and last residue.

TRBV6-6	TRBJ1-1	ASSSRDTGYFEAF
TRBV7-2	TRBJ1-5	ASSPAGGNQPQH
TRBV7-9	TRBJ1-1	ASIPGTLNTEAF
TRBV7-6	TRBJ1-5	ASSLIGGNQPQH
TRBV5-4	TRBJ1-2	ASSSPWSADGYT
TRBV7-6	TRBJ1-1	ASSLVLQGTEAF
TRBV30	TRBJ1-3	AWGGDRSSGNTIY
TRBV19	TRBJ2-7	ASSFSTGVGEQY
TRBV10-1	TRBJ2-1	ASTGTSGGLYNEQF
TRBV6-6	TRBJ1-1	ASSYQGSGTEAF
TRBV4-3	TRBJ1-1	ASSQDRYLGEAF
TRBV4-3	TRBJ1-1	ASSQGTGKQGAEAF
TRBV7-9	TRBJ1-4	ASSPWQGGEKLF
TRBV19	TRBJ1-5	ASSIGPGQQPQH
TRBV28	TRBJ2-5	ASSLWSGSGETQY
TRBV20-1	TRBJ2-3	SASGTDTQY
TRBV5-1	TRBJ2-5	ASSLDLPAEETQY
TRBV7-3	TRBJ1-2	ASSPRVGDYGYT
TRBV6-5	TRBJ1-2	ASSYSAGKNYGYT
TRBV5-1	TRBJ1-1	ASSLEKGARNTEAF
TRBV5-1	TRBJ2-1	ASSLGAEQF
TRBV7-3	TRBJ2-2	ASSLIGGTGELF
TRBV6-6	TRBJ1-5	ASSYSGTENQPQH
TRBV15	TRBJ2-2	ATRAGEDVGELF
TRBV28	TRBJ2-3	ATRAAADTQY
TRBV7-2	TRBJ1-5	ASSQGGTSGYSNQPQH
TRBV5-5	TRBJ2-7	ASSGTGLSEQY
TRBV9	TRBJ1-6	ASSDDGAYNSPLH
TRBV5-1	TRBJ2-3	ASSLEGQGADTQY
TRBV2	TRBJ1-1	ASIDFMNTEAF
TRBV4-3	TRBJ1-4	ASSRILDPESEKLF
TRBV7-9	TRBJ1-3	ASSPDRGLIGNTIY
TRBV9	TRBJ1-1	ASDRGDMNTEAF
TRBV30	TRBJ2-3	AWRSGLSLADTQY
TRBV5-1	TRBJ2-5	ASRARGSETQY
TRBV7-2	TRBJ1-3	ASSLSPDRGTGNTIY
TRBV7-6	TRBJ1-1	ASSSIPTGEALNTEAF
TRBV7-6	TRBJ2-2	ASSLYWGQSPNTGELF
TRBV5-6	TRBJ2-2	ASRRTGPGELF
TRBV30	TRBJ2-1	AWSVVEGTEQF
TRBV6-4	TRBJ1-2	ASSDSSSLGGPYGYT
TRBV29-1	TRBJ1-1	SVEGTGNTEAF
TRBV7-3	TRBJ2-5	ASSLSREETQY
TRBV27	TRBJ1-1	ASSLSTPGTGGLNTEAF
TRBV6-5	TRBJ2-3	ASRLSGRRADTQY
TRBV28	TRBJ2-7	ASSLYNSGSLLRREQY
TRBV5-4	TRBJ1-1	ASSLRGERTEAF
TRBV9	TRBJ2-1	ASSVPPYPEQF
TRBV6-7	TRBJ1-1	ASSYTTGTEAF
TRBV5-1	TRBJ2-1	ASSLAPAGGSSYNEQF
TRBV5-1	TRBJ2-3	ASSLGKKDTQY
TRBV5-6	TRBJ1-2	ASSPGSSYGYT
TRBV27	TRBJ1-2	ASGYDYGYT
TRBV15	TRBJ2-7	ATSPGYEQY
TRBV4-1	TRBJ1-2	ASSQEQGLTNYGYT
TRBV27	TRBJ2-2	ASRPTQSTGELF
TRBV27	TRBJ2-1	ASSVSGTSLFNEQF